The 28 T cell receptor beta chains given below trace back to one sample, sequenced in a study of cytomegalovirus exposure and HLA in healthy donors. Primers: 60 Vbeta forward and 13 Jbeta reverse. The protocol was immunoSEQ multiplex PCR, while the TCRdb copy is restricted to in-frame clones and leaves out a portion. The profile shows about 170,000 clones, over 80% of them singletons. What was sequenced was PBMCs. The receptors come from a male donor in good health and CMV-seronegative.

The chain links TRBV9 to TRBJ2-7; tentative D call: TRBD1 (5 bases). Deletions cut 0 bases from V and 4 bases from J, with 14 bases between. The germline V gene encodes CDR1 SGDLS and CDR2 YYNGEE. The CDR3 totals 15 residues. The CDR3 spells CASSVGATAIYEQYF. The CDR3 DNA sequence: TGTGCCAGCAGCGTAGGGGCGACAGCAATATACGAGCAGTACTTC. Full variable domain (remainder filled in from reference TRBV9 and TRBJ2-7): DSGVTQTPKHLITATGQRVTLRCSPRSGDLSVYWYQQSLDQGLQFLIQYYNGEERAKGNILERFSAQQFPDLHSELNLSSLELGDSALYFCASSVGATAIYEQYFGPGTRLTVT.

This chain connects TRBV5-1 to TRBJ2-1; TRBD1 aligns across 8 bases. This CDR3 has 13 amino acids. V shed 5 bases, J shed 8 bases, and the junction held 6 bases outside the gene matches. Per germline, CDR1 SGHRS and CDR2 YFSETQ. This chain's CDR3 is CASRATDRDEQFF. The CDR3 DNA sequence: TGCGCCAGCAGAGCAACGGACAGGGATGAGCAGTTCTTC.

The CDR3 sequence: CASQEGGVNTEAFF. The CDR3 coding sequence is TGCGCCAGCCAAGAGGGCGGGGTGAACACTGAAGCTTTCTTT. V usage is TRBV5-1 and J usage is TRBJ1-1; D unresolved. Germline loops: CDR1 SGHRS, CDR2 YFSETQ. The CDR3 contains 14 residues. V lost 7 bases to trimming and J lost 0 bases, with 13 bases between them.

This chain connects TRBV5-1 to TRBJ2-1, with 8 bases that match TRBD1. This CDR3 region has 15 residues. Germline loops: CDR1 SGHRS, CDR2 YFSETQ. The V and J ends lost 4 bases and 0 bases, in that order; junction bases with no gene match: 3. This chain's CDR3 is CASSLQGVSYNEQFF. The CDR3 DNA sequence: TGCGCCAGCAGCCTACAGGGGGTCTCCTACAATGAGCAGTTCTTC.

This clone turned up a few times. The chain couples TRBV5-6 to TRBJ1-2; no clear D. The CDR3 runs to 11 residues. The V gene lost 3 bases and the J gene lost 6 bases, with 6 bases spanning the gap. CDR1 and CDR2 from the germline V gene are SGHDT and YYEEEE. In DNA, the CDR3 is TGTGCCAGCAGCTACGAGGATGGCTACACCTTC. Translated, it gives CASSYEDGYTF.

J is TRBJ1-5 and V is TRBV30, with D uncertain. The CDR3 loop spans 12 amino acids. The germline V gene encodes CDR1 GTSNPN and CDR2 SVGIG (reference sequence). Trimming cost V 1 base and J 5 bases, with 6 bases left between them. The CDR3 DNA is TGTGCCTGGAGTGCCGGAGATCAGCCCCAGCATTTT. Its translation is CAWSAGDQPQHF. The full variable domain, with the rest looked up from reference TRBV30 and TRBJ1-5, is SQTIHQWPATLVQPVGSPLSLECTVEGTSNPNLYWYRQAAGRGLQLLFYSVGIGQISSEVPQNLSASRPQDRQFILSSKKLLLSDSGFYLCAWSAGDQPQHFGDGTRLSIL.

This rearrangement joins TRBV5-1 to TRBJ1-5; 7 bases are a match to TRBD1. This CDR3 is built from 14 residues. CDR1 SGHRS and CDR2 YFSETQ come from the germline V gene. The trim removed 4 bases at V and 4 bases at J, leaving 5 bases unmatched. CDR3: CASSVGDSNQPQHF. The CDR3 DNA reads TGCGCCAGCAGCGTCGGGGACAGTAATCAGCCCCAGCATTTT.

V and J are TRBV5-1 and TRBJ2-5, with 13 positions matching TRBD2. Germline V gene sequence: CDR1 SGHRS, CDR2 YFSETQ. Trimming took 4 bases from V and 4 from J; bases not matched to a gene: 4. The CDR3 has 15 amino acids. Here the CDR3 reads CASSVRLAGGETQYF. The DNA for the CDR3 is TGCGCCAGCAGCGTGCGACTAGCGGGGGGAGAGACCCAGTACTTC.

In DNA, the CDR3 is TGTGCCACCAGCAGAAAATATGGCAGGGGCTCGAACACCGGGGAGCTGTTTTTT. This translates into CATSRKYGRGSNTGELFF. The chain employs TRBV15 and TRBJ2-2; the D gene is possibly TRBD1 (6 bases). CDR3 size: 18 residues. V was shortened by 2 bases and J by 0 bases, with 16 bases between the two germline ends. Per the germline V gene, CDR1 is LNHNV and CDR2 is YYDKDF (reference sequence).

This clone was seen once. The genes are TRBV18 and TRBJ1-2; tentatively, D is TRBD1 (6 bases). Trimming left V 6 bases short and J 9 bases short, with 17 bases between. The germline V gene encodes CDR1 KGHSH and CDR2 LQKENI. The CDR3 runs 13 residues. CDR3 bases: TGTGCCAGCTCCCCTCCACAAGGGGGTCGCTACACCTTC. Its translation: CASSPPQGGRYTF.

The gene calls are TRBV7-9 and TRBJ2-7; tentative D call: TRBD2 (5 bases). The CDR3 spans 15 residues. The germline V and J ends were trimmed by 3 bases and 3 bases, with 15 bases remaining between them. Looked up from germline, CDR1 is SEHNR and CDR2 is FQNEAQ (reference sequence). Here the CDR3 DNA reads TGTGCCAGCAGCTTCTCTCTCGGGGAAATCTACGAGCAGTACTTC. Its protein product is CASSFSLGEIYEQYF.

This chain joins TRBV7-9 and TRBJ2-1; 11 bases fit TRBD2. The CDR3 is made up of 17 amino acids. V dropped 6 bases and J dropped 4; count of bases not matched to a gene: 11. CDR1 is SEHNR and CDR2 is FQNEAQ in the germline V gene (reference sequence). The CDR3 DNA reads as TGTGCCAGCAGGGGAGCGACTAGCGGGGATAATTACAATGAGCAGTTCTTC. Encoded protein: CASRGATSGDNYNEQFF.

The gene calls are TRBV2 and TRBJ2-1, with 7 bases matching TRBD1. Losses at the gene ends were 8 bases for V and 5 bases for J; bases not matched to a gene: 9. Per the germline V gene, CDR1 is SNHLY and CDR2 is FYNNEI. The CDR3 consists of 14 residues. The CDR3 DNA reads TGTGCCAGCCACAGGGGACAAAGCCACAATGAGCAGTTCTTC. Residues: CASHRGQSHNEQFF.

The chain couples TRBV7-2 to TRBJ2-1, with D perhaps matching TRBD2 (6 bases). CDR1 and CDR2 from the germline V gene are SGHTA and FQGNSA. This CDR3 is built from 16 residues. Trimming stripped 3 bases from V and 7 bases from J, with 19 bases between. CDR3 coding DNA: TGTGCCAGCAGCTTGCTCGGGGGTGGTTGGGGGAATGAGCAGTTCTTC. Its protein product is CASSLLGGGWGNEQFF.

The genes are TRBV4-3 and TRBJ1-2; 9 bases agree with TRBD1. This CDR3 is 15 amino acids long. Germline CDR1 is LGHNA and CDR2 is YSLEER. V was pared by 4 bases and J by 4 bases, with 7 bases of the junction left unmatched. CDR3 bases: TGCGCCAGCAGCCGGGACAGGGAAGTCGGCTATGGCTACACCTTC. Translated, it gives CASSRDREVGYGYTF.

V is TRBV11-2 and J is TRBJ2-3, with a tentative D call TRBD2 (7 bases). The CDR3 is 14 amino acids. The germline V and J ends were trimmed by 5 bases and 5 bases, with 14 bases remaining between them. Germline V gene data show CDR1 as SGHAT and CDR2 as FQNNGV. Here the CDR3 DNA reads TGTGCCAGCAGCCCCTGGGGGGGGCAAGATACGCAGTATTTT. Translation gives CASSPWGGQDTQYF. The complete variable domain, with remaining parts taken from reference TRBV11-2 and TRBJ2-3, reads EAGVAQSPRYKIIEKRQSVAFWCNPISGHATLYWYQQILGQGPKLLIQFQNNGVVDDSQLPKDRFSAERLKGVDSTLKIQPAKLEDSAVYLCASSPWGGQDTQYFGPGTRLTVL.

This sequence joins TRBV5-1 and TRBJ1-2, with 7 nucleotides matching TRBD1. V shed 4 bases, J shed 7 bases, and the junction held 7 bases outside the gene matches. Germline V gene lookup returns CDR1 SGHRS and CDR2 YFSETQ. CDR3 length: 13 amino acids. Here the CDR3 DNA reads TGCGCCAGCAGCCAGGACAGGTTAGCTGGCTACACCTTC. It yields the protein CASSQDRLAGYTF. The full variable domain, in which reference TRBV5-1 and TRBJ1-2 provide the parts outside the CDR3, is KAGVTQTPRYLIKTRGQQVTLSCSPISGHRSVSWYQQTPGQGLQFLFEYFSETQRNKGNFPGRFSGRQFSNSRSEMNVSTLELGDSALYLCASSQDRLAGYTFGSGTRLTVV.

The chain carries TRBV27 and TRBJ1-5, with 8 bases fitting TRBD1. Losses at the gene ends were 7 bases for V and 5 bases for J; bases not matched to a gene: 1. Germline V CDR1 and CDR2: MNHEY, SMNVEV (reference sequence). The CDR3 totals 12 residues. The CDR3 nucleotides are TGTGCCAGCAAGACAGGGGATCAGCCCCAGCATTTT. It codes for CASKTGDQPQHF.

This clone came up a few times. The chain is built from TRBV5-4 and TRBJ1-2; the D gene is possibly TRBD1 (6 bases). CDR3 length: 17 amino acids. Trimming took 1 base from V and 6 from J, leaving 22 bases between them. CDR1 SGHNT and CDR2 YYREEE come from the germline V gene (reference sequence). CDR3 residues: CASSLFWTAGIGNGYTF. The DNA for the CDR3 is TGTGCCAGCAGCTTGTTCTGGACAGCAGGGATAGGGAATGGCTACACCTTC.

The chain couples TRBV25-1 to TRBJ1-1, with D possibly being TRBD1 (5 bases). In germline, CDR1 is MGHDK, CDR2 SYGVNS. CDR3 length: 12 amino acids. Trimming shortened V by 7 bases and J by 4 bases, and 10 bases separated the two germline ends. CDR3 coding DNA: TGTGCCAGCATTGGGGGGGGCACTGAAGCTTTCTTT. Translating gives CASIGGGTEAFF.

This rearrangement joins TRBV6-5 to TRBJ2-1; the match to TRBD2 covers 11 bases. This CDR3 has 15 residues. Germline CDR1 and CDR2: MNHEY and SVGAGI. V gave up 8 bases and J gave up 3 bases; unmatched junction bases: 6. Written as DNA, the CDR3 is TGTGCCAGCGGGCTTACTAGCGGGGGCTACAATGAGCAGTTCTTC. Its translation is CASGLTSGGYNEQFF.

This chain connects TRBV6-5 to TRBJ1-5, with unresolved D. The CDR3 extends over 15 amino acids. From germline, CDR1 is MNHEY and CDR2 SVGAGI. Trimming took off 0 bases at V and 6 bases at J, with 12 bases between the two ends. CDR3 in DNA: TGTGCCAGCAGTTACTCATGGAGGGAACGTCAGCCCCAGCATTTT. Its translation: CASSYSWRERQPQHF.

This clone was detected only a few times. The chain recombines TRBV4-3 with TRBJ2-2; weak D call: TRBD2 (7 bases). Germline V lookup: CDR1 LGHNA, CDR2 YSLEER. The CDR3 extends over 16 amino acids. Trimming shortened V by 3 bases and J by 3 bases, and 14 bases separated the two germline ends. In DNA form, the CDR3 reads TGCGCCAGCAGCCAGACGGGGGGCAGGTACACCGGGGAGCTGTTTTTT. Its translation: CASSQTGGRYTGELFF.

The genes are TRBV15 and TRBJ2-7; D call uncertain. V lost 2 bases and J 2 bases, leaving 7 bases between the germline ends. Per germline, CDR1 LNHNV and CDR2 YYDKDF (reference sequence). The CDR3 consists of 13 residues. CDR3 sequence (DNA): TGTGCCACCAGCAGAATGTCAGCCTACGAGCAGTACTTC. Translation: CATSRMSAYEQYF.

Turning to this clone: The sample has other DNA sequences that encode this CDR3 too. The chain joins TRBV7-9 to TRBJ1-1, with a tentative D call TRBD1 (5 bases). The CDR3 is 13 amino acids. CDR1 SEHNR and CDR2 FQNEAQ come from the germline V gene (reference sequence). The V end lost 4 bases, the J end lost 1 base, and 7 bases lay between the germline ends. CDR3 amino acids: CASSSTENTEAFF. DNA for the CDR3: TGTGCCAGCAGCTCGACAGAGAACACTGAAGCTTTCTTT.

The chain uses TRBV7-9 and TRBJ2-2, with 10 bases fitting TRBD2. The CDR3 runs 15 residues. V was clipped by 0 bases and J by 10 bases; unmatched bases: 5. From germline, CDR1 is SEHNR and CDR2 FQNEAQ (reference sequence). The DNA of the CDR3 is TGTGCCAGCAGCTTAGCTGGGACTAGCGAAGAGGAGCTGTTTTTT. Its translation is CASSLAGTSEEELFF.

To note about this clone: At one boundary the junction diverges from the germline segment, which might be a read error. The chain has TRBV7-7 and TRBJ2-7, with 8 bases that match TRBD1. The CDR3 runs 15 residues. Germline-derived CDR1 and CDR2 are SSHAT and FNYEAQ (reference sequence). The CDR3 nucleotides read TGTGCTAGCAGCCCCTCCCAGGGGGCCTTATACGAGCAGTACTTC. Translated, it gives CASSPSQGALYEQYF.

The rearrangement links TRBV11-2 to TRBJ1-6; 9 bases line up with TRBD1. The germline V gene has CDR1 SGHAT and CDR2 FQNNGV. CDR3 length: 16 amino acids. Trimming cost V 0 bases and J 10 bases; bases outside gene matches: 7. CDR3 nucleotide sequence: TGTGCCAGCAGCTTAGATGGGACAGGGCAGCGCTCACCCCTCCACTTT. Protein: CASSLDGTGQRSPLHF.